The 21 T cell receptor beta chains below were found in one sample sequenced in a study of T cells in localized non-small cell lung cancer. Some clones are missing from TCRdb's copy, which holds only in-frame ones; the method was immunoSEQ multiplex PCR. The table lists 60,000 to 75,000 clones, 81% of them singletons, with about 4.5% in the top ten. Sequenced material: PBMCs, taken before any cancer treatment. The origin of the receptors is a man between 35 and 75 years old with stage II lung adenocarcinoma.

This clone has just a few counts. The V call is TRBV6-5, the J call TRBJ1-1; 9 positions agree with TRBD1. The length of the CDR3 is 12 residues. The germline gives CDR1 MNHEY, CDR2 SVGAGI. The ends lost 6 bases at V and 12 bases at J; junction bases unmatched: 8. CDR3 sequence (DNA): TGTGCCAGCAGGCCTGGGACAGGGTTAACTTTCTTT. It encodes CASRPGTGLTFF.

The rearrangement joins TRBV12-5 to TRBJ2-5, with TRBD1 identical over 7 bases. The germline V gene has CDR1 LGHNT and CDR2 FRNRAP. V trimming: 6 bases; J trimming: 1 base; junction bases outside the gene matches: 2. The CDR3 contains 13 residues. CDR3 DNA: TGTGCTAGTGGAGGGACAGTCCAAGAGACCCAGTACTTC. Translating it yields CASGGTVQETQYF.

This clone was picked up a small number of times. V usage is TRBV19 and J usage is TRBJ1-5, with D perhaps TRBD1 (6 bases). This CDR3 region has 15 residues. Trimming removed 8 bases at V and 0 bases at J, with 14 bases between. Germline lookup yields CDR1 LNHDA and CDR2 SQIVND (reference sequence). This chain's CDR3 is CASVQGTFSNQPQHF. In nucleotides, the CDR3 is TGTGCCAGTGTACAGGGAACCTTTAGCAATCAGCCCCAGCATTTT.

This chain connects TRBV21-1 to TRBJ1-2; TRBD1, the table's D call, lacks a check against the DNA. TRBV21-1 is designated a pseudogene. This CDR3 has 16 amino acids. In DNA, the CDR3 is TGTGCCAGCAGTGCGCCCTGCTACAGAAAGACCTATGGCTACACCTTC. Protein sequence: CASSAPCYRKTYGYTF.

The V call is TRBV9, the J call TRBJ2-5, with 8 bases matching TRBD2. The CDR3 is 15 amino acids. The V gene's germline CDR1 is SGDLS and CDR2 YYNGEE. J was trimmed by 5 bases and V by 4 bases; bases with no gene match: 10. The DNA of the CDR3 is TGTGCCAGCAGCTTTAGTGGCGGGAGGTCCGAGACCCAGTACTTC. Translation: CASSFSGGRSETQYF.

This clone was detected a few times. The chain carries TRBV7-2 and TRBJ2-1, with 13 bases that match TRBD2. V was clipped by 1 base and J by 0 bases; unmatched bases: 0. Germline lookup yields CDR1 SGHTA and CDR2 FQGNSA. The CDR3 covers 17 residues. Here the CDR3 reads CASSLGTSGSSYNEQFF. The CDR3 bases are TGTGCCAGCAGCTTAGGGACTAGCGGGAGCTCCTACAATGAGCAGTTCTTC.

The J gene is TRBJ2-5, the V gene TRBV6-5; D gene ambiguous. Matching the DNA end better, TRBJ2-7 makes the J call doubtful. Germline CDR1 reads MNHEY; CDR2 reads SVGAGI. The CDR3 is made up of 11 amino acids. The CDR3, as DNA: TGTGCCAGCAGTTACTCGGGCGAGCAGTACTTC. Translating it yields CASSYSGEQYF.

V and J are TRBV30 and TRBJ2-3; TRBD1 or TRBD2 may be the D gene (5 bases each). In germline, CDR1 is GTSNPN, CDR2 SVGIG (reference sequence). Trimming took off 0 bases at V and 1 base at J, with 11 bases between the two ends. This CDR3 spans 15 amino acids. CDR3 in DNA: TGTGCCTGGAGTGTGGGACCCGGGGGCACAGATACGCAGTATTTT. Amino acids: CAWSVGPGGTDTQYF.

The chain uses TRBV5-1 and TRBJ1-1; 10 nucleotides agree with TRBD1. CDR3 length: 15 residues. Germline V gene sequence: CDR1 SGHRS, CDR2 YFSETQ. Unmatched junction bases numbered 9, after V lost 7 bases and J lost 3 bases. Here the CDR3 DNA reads TGCGCCAGCCGACAGGGGGCCACAGGCGACACTGAAGCTTTCTTT. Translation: CASRQGATGDTEAFF.

The CDR3 spells CASNRQGANEQFF. CDR3 nucleotides: TGTGCCAGCAATCGACAGGGGGCGAATGAGCAGTTCTTC. This sequence joins TRBV9 and TRBJ2-1; TRBD1 matches at 10 bases. After removal of 6 bases from V and 7 bases from J, the junction contained 4 bases not matched to a gene. Germline V gene data show CDR1 as SGDLS and CDR2 as YYNGEE. CDR3 length: 13 amino acids.

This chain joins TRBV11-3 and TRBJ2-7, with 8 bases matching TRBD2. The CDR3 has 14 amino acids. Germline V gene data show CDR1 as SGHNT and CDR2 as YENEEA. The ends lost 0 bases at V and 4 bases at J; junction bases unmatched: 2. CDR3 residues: CASSLEGLGYEQYF. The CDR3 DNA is TGTGCCAGCAGCTTAGAGGGACTAGGTTACGAGCAGTACTTC. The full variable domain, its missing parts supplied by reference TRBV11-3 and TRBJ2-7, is EAGVVQSPRYKIIEKKQPVAFWCNPISGHNTLYWYLQNLGQGPELLIRYENEEAVDDSQLPKDRFSAERLKGVDSTLKIQPAELGDSAVYLCASSLEGLGYEQYFGPGTRLTVT.

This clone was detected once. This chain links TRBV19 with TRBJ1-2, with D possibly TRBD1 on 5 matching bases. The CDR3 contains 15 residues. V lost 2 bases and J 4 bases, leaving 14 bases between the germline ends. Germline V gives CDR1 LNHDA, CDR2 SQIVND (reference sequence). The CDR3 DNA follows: TGTGCCAGTAGTATATTCGGGGAGGGACCCTATGGCTACACCTTC. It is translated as CASSIFGEGPYGYTF.

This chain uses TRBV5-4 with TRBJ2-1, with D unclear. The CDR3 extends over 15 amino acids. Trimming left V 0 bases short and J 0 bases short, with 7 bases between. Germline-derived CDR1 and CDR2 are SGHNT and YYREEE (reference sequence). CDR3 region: CASSLDGLSYNEQFF. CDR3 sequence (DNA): TGTGCCAGCAGCTTGGACGGGCTCTCCTACAATGAGCAGTTCTTC.

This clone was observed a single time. The CDR3 region is CASSLGPAGVSYEQYF. The CDR3, as DNA: TGTGCCAGCAGCTTGGGGCCTGCAGGGGTCTCCTACGAGCAGTACTTC. This sequence joins TRBV5-5 and TRBJ2-7; D perhaps matches TRBD1 (6 bases). There are 16 residues in the CDR3. Trimming pared 0 bases from V and 0 bases from J, leaving 13 bases between. Germline V gene lookup returns CDR1 SGHKS and CDR2 YYEKEE (reference sequence).

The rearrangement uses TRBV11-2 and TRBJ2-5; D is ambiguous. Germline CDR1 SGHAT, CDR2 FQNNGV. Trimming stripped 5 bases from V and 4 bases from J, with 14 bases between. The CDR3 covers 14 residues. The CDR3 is CASSPLSRIETQYF. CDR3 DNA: TGTGCCAGCAGCCCCCTGTCACGTATAGAGACCCAGTACTTC. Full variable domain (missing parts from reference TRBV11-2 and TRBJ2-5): EAGVAQSPRYKIIEKRQSVAFWCNPISGHATLYWYQQILGQGPKLLIQFQNNGVVDDSQLPKDRFSAERLKGVDSTLKIQPAKLEDSAVYLCASSPLSRIETQYFGPGTRLLVL.

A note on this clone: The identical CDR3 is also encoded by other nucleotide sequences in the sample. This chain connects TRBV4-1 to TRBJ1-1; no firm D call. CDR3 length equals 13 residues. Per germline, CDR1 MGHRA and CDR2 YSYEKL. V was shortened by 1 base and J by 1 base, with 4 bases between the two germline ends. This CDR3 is CASSQGGNTEAFF. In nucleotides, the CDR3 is TGCGCCAGCAGCCAAGGTGGGAACACTGAAGCTTTCTTT.

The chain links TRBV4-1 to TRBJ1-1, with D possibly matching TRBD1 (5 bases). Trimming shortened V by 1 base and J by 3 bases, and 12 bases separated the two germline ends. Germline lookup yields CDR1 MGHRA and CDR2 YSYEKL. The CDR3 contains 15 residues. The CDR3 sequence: CASSQVKGSDTEAFF. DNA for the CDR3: TGCGCCAGCAGCCAAGTAAAGGGGTCGGACACTGAAGCTTTCTTT.

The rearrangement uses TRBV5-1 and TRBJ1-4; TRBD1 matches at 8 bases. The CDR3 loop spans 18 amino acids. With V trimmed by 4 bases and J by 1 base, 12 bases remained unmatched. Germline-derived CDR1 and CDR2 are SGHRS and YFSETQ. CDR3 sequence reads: CASSPGPGRGLTNEKLFF. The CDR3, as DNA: TGCGCCAGCAGCCCGGGCCCGGGCAGGGGGCTAACTAATGAAAAACTGTTTTTT.

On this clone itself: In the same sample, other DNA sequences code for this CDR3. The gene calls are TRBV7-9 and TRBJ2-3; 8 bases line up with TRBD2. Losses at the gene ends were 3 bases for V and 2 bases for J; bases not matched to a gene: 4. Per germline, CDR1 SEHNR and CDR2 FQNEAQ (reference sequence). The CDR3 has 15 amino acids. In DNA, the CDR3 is TGTGCCAGCAGCTTCTTAGCGGGGCTCACAGATACGCAGTATTTT. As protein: CASSFLAGLTDTQYF.

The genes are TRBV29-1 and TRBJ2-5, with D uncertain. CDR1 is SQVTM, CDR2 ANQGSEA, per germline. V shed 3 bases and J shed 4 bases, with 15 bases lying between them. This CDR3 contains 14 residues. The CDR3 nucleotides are TGCAGCGTTGAGGTCCAGCTAAGTCGAGAGACCCAGTACTTC. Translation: CSVEVQLSRETQYF.

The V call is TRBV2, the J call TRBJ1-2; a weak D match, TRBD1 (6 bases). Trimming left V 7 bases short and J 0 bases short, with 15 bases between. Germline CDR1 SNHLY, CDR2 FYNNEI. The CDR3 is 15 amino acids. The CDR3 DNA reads TGTGCCAGCATCCCGGGACAAAGACCTAACTATGGCTACACCTTC. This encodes CASIPGQRPNYGYTF. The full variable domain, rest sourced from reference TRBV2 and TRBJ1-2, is EPEVTQTPSHQVTQMGQEVILRCVPISNHLYFYWYRQILGQKVEFLVSFYNNEISEKSEIFDDQFSVERPDGSNFTLKIRSTKLEDSAMYFCASIPGQRPNYGYTFGSGTRLTVV.